Below, 5 T cell receptor beta chains from the same sample are listed, as sequenced in a study of Graves' ophthalmopathy and Graves' hyperthyroidism. Scientists amplified the TCR beta CDR3 regions from RNA transcripts. The first round was an RT-PCR with HTBI primers, and the second round was a multiplex PCR. TCRdb ran MiXCR on the multiplex PCR reads and lists one entry per CDR3 protein. This sample yields about 660,000 distinct CDR3 sequences, of which approximately 39% are seen a single time; roughly 3% belongs to the top ten. The sample comprised peripheral blood. These TCRs come from an adult man with Graves' ophthalmopathy.

This chain uses TRBV7-2 with TRBJ2-5; 14 bases fit TRBD2. The CDR3 has 15 residues. Trimming at V came to 3 bases and at J to 5 bases, leaving 2 bases not matched to a gene. The germline V gene has CDR1 SGHTA and CDR2 FQGNSA. The CDR3 sequence: CASSLWTSGGETQYF. The CDR3 DNA reads TGTGCCAGCAGCTTGTGGACTAGCGGGGGGGAGACCCAGTACTTC. The whole variable domain, remainder taken from reference TRBV7-2 and TRBJ2-5, is GAGVSQSPSNKVTEKGKDVELRCDPISGHTALYWYRQSLGQGLEFLIYFQGNSAPDKSGLPSDRFSAERTGGSVSTLTIQRTQQEDSAVYLCASSLWTSGGETQYFGPGTRLLVL.

This clonotype was counted a few times. The rearrangement uses TRBV4-1 and TRBJ2-7; 9 nucleotides align to TRBD1. The germline CDR1 and CDR2 sequences are MGHRA and YSYEKL. With V trimmed by 0 bases and J by 3 bases, 6 bases remained unmatched. There are 16 residues in the CDR3. The CDR3 sequence is CASSQENRGRHYEQYF. The DNA for the CDR3 is TGCGCCAGCAGCCAAGAGAACAGGGGGCGCCACTACGAGCAGTACTTC.

A remark on this clonotype: Relative to the germline gene, one junction end is altered; a read error may explain this. The chain has TRBV5-5 and TRBJ1-3, with D unresolved. The CDR3 loop spans 14 amino acids. CDR1 and CDR2 from the germline V gene are SGHKS and YYEKEE (reference sequence). CDR3 sequence reads: CTSAAGFSGNTIYF. DNA of the CDR3: TGTACCAGCGCTGCGGGGTTCTCTGGAAACACCATATATTTT.

Comments on this clonotype: Given a much more abundant clone one base away, this may be a read error. A read error is likely, as this CDR3 ends without the conserved phenylalanine or tryptophan. V usage is TRBV20-1 and J usage is TRBJ2-5; TRBD1 aligns across 9 bases. The germline gives CDR1 DFQATT, CDR2 SNEGSKA (reference sequence). The CDR3 has 16 amino acids. V shed 7 bases, J shed 5 bases, and the junction held 17 bases outside the gene matches. CDR3 loop: CSGRSAGTGTWETQYV. For the CDR3, the DNA is TGCAGTGGACGATCGGCCGGGACAGGGACTTGGGAGACCCAGTACGTC.

The rearrangement links TRBV15 to TRBJ2-5; 7 nucleotides align to TRBD2. The CDR3 is made up of 15 amino acids. Germline values: CDR1 LNHNV, CDR2 YYDKDF (reference sequence). The V gene end was trimmed by 3 bases and the J gene end by 3 bases; junction bases not matched to a gene: 7. Written as DNA, the CDR3 is TGTGCCACCAGCAGTCCCCCGGCGGGGGAAGAGACCCAGTACTTC. Its protein is CATSSPPAGEETQYF.